These T cell receptor beta chains were read from a single sample in a study of Ad26.COV2.S vaccination and SARS-CoV-2 variants. Assay used: immunoSEQ multiplex PCR; TCRdb lists only in-frame clones, some missing. The top ten clones hold about 10% of a sample with about 350,000 clones, 86% of them seen once. The sample in question was peripheral blood, obtained in a trial of Ad26.COV2.S vaccine versus placebo. The origin of the receptors is a person aged 18-65 years who received the Ad26.COV2.S COVID-19 vaccine or a placebo. Each CDR3 is given without its conserved first and last residue. Size is omitted from some rows. Given values are once, few, many or a class for expanded clones.

-,TRBV28,ASRGLAGNTDTQY
-,TRBV5-1,ASSIKRQPQETQY
once,TRBV28,ASSVHASVPPEAF
many,TRBV15,ATNPKRTFSYNSPLH
few,TRBV7-9,ASSQQGAGAF
-,TRBV12-3/TRBV12-4,ASSLMAEDTQY
-,TRBV28,ASRADNGNTIY
once,TRBV19,ASTRQGNYGYT
-,TRBV7-8,ASSLFGTDEKLF
-,TRBV28,ASRSGQIAGNQPQH
-,TRBV14,ASSQVGGSTDTQY
-,TRBV6-2/TRBV6-3,ASSYGQQGLGAEAF
-,TRBV19,ASRSSGTGDHNEQF
-,TRBV19,ASSIGFGQLSNQPQH
-,TRBV30,AWSVRGQINQPQH
-,TRBV12-3/TRBV12-4,ASSRTYEQY
-,TRBV7-6,ASSLAASFQTGEL
-,TRBV5-1,ATLLGDRGRVNYGYT
-,TRBV7-3,ASSSDSSYEQF
-,TRBV28,ASRAGPRLNSPLH
-,TRBV4-2,ASSQDLPAGGYYEQY
-,TRBV5-6,ASSAMGGGTDTQY
-,TRBV4-2,ASSQETGRSYEQY